This T cell receptor beta chain is from a study of technical replicates of blood from a few donors. The assay was immunoSEQ multiplex PCR, and TCRdb's table has in-frame clones only and misses some. The table has about 11,000 clones, about 95% seen once; the top ten hold 5.5% to 9%. This sequence was found in a human donor in good health. Sequenced sample: PBMCs.

CDR3 sequence (DNA): TGTGCCAGCAGTTCCTATGGACAGGGGGCGACTAGCGGGCTCTACGAGCAGTACTTC. Translation gives CASSSYGQGATSGLYEQYF. This rearrangement joins TRBV28 to TRBJ2-7, with D perhaps matching TRBD1 (11 bases). V was cut by 4 bases and J by 3 bases, with 28 bases left in between. This CDR3 is built from 19 residues. The V gene's germline CDR1 is MDHEN and CDR2 SYDVKM.